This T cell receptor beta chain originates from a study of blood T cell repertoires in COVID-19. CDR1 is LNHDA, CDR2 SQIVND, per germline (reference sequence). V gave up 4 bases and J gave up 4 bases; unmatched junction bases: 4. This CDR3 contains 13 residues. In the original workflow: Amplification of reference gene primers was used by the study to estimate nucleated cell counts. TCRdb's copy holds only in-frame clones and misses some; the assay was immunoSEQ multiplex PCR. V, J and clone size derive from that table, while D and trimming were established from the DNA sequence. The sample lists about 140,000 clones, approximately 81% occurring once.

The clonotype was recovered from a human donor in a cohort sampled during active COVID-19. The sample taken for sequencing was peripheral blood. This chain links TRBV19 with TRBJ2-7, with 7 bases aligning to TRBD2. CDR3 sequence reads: CASSTGLKYEQYF. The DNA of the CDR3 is TGTGCCAGTAGTACGGGACTAAAATACGAGCAGTACTTC.